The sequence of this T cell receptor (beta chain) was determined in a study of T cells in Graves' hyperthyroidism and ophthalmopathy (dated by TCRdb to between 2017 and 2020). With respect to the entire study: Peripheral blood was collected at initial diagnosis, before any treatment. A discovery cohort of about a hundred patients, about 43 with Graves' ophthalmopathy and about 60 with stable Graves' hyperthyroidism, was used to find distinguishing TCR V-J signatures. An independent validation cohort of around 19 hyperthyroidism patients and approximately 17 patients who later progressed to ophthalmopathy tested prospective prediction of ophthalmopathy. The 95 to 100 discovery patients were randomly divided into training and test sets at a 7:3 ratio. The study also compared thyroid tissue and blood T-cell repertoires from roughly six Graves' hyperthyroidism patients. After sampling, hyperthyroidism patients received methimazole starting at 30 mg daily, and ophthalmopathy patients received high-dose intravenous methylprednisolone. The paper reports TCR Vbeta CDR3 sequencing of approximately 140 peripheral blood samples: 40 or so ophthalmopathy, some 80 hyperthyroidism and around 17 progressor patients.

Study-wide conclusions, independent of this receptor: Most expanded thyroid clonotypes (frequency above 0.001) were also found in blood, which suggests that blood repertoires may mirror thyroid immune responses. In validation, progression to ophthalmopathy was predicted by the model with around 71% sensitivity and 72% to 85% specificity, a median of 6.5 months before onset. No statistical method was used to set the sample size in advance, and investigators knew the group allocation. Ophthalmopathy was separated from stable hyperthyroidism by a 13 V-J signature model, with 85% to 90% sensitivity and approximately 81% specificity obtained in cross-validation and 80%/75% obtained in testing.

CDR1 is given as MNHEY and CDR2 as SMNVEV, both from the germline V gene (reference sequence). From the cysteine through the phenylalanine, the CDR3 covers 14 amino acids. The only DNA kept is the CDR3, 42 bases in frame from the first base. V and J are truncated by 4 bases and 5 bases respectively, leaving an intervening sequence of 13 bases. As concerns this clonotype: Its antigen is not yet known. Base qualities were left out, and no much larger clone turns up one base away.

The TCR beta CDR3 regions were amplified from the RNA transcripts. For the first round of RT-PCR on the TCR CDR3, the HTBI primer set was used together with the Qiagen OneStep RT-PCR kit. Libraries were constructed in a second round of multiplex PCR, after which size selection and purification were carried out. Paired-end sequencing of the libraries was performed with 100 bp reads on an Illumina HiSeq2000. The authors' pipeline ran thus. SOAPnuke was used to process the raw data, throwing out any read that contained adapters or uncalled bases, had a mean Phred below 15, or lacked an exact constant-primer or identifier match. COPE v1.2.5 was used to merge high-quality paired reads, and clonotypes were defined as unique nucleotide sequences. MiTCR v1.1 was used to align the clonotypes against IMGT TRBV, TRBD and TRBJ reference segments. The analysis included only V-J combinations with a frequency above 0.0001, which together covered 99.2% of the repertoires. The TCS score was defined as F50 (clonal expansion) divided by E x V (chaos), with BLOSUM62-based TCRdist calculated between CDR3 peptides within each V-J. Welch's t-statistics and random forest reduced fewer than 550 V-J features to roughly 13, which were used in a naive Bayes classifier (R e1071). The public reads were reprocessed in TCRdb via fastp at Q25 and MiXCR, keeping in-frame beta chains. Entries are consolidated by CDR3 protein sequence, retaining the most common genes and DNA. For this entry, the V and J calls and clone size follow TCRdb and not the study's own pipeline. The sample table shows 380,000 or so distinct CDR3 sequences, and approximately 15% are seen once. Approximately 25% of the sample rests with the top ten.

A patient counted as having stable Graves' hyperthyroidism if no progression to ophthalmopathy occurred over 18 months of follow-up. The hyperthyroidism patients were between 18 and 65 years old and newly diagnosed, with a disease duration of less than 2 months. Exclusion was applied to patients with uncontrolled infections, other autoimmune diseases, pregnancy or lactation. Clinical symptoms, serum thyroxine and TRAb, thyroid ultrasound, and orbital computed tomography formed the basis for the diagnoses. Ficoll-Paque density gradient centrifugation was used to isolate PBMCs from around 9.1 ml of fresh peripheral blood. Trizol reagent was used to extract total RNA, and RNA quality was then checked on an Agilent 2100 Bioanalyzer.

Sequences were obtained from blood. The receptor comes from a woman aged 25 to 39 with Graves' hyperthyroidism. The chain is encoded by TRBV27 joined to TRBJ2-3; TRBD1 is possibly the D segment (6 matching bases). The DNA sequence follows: TGTGCCAGCAGTTCCTGGACAGCTAAAGATACGCAGTATTTT. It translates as CASSSWTAKDTQYF.